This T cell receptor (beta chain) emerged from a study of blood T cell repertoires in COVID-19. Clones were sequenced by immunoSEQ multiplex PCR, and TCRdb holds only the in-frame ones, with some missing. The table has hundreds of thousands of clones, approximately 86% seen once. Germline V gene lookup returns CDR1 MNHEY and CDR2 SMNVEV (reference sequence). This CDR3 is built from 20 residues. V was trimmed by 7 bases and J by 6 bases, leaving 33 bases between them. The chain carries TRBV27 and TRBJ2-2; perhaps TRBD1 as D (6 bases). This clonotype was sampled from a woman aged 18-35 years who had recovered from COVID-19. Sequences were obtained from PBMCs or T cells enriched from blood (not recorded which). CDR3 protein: CASNAAQGSRSRGLAGELFF. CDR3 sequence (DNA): TGTGCCAGCAACGCTGCTCAGGGGAGTCGGAGCAGGGGTCTGGCCGGGGAGCTGTTTTTT.